This T cell receptor (beta chain) is from a study of T cells in Graves' hyperthyroidism and ophthalmopathy. Amplification targeted TCR beta CDR3 regions from RNA transcripts. The HTBI set primed first-round TCR CDR3 RT-PCR. TCRdb called the multiplex PCR reads again in MiXCR, with one record for every CDR3 protein. This sample has over 500,000 distinct CDR3 sequences, with about 14% found just once. On the basis of clinical symptoms, serum thyroxine and TRAb, thyroid ultrasound and orbital computed tomography, diagnoses were made. This clonotype was seen repeatedly, ten times or more. Its antigen is not identified. Germline CDR1 reads SQVTM; CDR2 reads ANQGSEA. The ends were cut back, 0 bases at V and 5 bases at J, with 11 bases in the middle. CDR3 size: 13 residues. Notes on the study in general: The model forecast ophthalmopathy, anticipating it by a median roughly 6.3 months before onset. Blood also contained most expanded thyroid clonotypes above 0.001. A model built on 13 V-J features separated ophthalmopathy from stable hyperthyroidism.

The sequenced sample consisted of blood. This sequence joins TRBV29-1 and TRBJ2-7; D call uncertain. The sequence was collected from a woman between 40 and 50 years old with Graves' hyperthyroidism. DNA of the CDR3: TGCAGCGTTGAAGATTTCACCACGAACGAGCAGTACTTC. Residues: CSVEDFTTNEQYF.